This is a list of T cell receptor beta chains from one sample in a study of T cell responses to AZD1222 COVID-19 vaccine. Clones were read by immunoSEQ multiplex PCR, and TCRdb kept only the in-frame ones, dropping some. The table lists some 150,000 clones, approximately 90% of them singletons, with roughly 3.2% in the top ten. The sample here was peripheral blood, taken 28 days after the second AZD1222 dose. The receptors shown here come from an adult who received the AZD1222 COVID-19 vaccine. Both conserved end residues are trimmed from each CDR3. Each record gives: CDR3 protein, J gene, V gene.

CDR3: ASSHAFTGTSGRSSYNEQF
J: TRBJ2-1
V: TRBV4-1

CDR3: ASSLLPPRQAGANEKLF
J: TRBJ1-4
V: TRBV7-6

CDR3: ASSHQQPGELF
J: TRBJ2-2
V: TRBV18

CDR3: ASSLSGRVPGELF
J: TRBJ2-2
V: TRBV5-8

CDR3: ASSYGDPYEQY
J: TRBJ2-7
V: TRBV6-5

CDR3: ASSFDRVVLEQY
J: TRBJ2-7
V: TRBV28

CDR3: ASRVGWESDTQY
J: TRBJ2-3
V: TRBV6-5

CDR3: ASSNGLAPYEQY
J: TRBJ2-7
V: TRBV6-2/TRBV6-3

CDR3: ASSTGTPNQPQH
J: TRBJ1-5
V: TRBV19

CDR3: ASSFSSTTGTSTDTQY
J: TRBJ2-3
V: TRBV7-8

CDR3: ASSLLGTSGYNEQF
J: TRBJ2-1
V: TRBV13

CDR3: ASSQETAGGPGADTQY
J: TRBJ2-3
V: TRBV4-1